This is a list of T cell receptor beta chains from one sample in a study of blood T cells in healthy people across ages. One entry per CDR3 protein, called by TCRdb with MiXCR from the 5' RACE reads. The sample lists over 750,000 distinct CDR3 sequences, roughly 25% occurring once. This sample was also put to use in a study of T cells of mothers and their children.

Sequencing used blood. Receptor source: a boy younger than 18 in good health. The CDR3 runs from the conserved cysteine through the conserved F or W. A D gene is named only where the DNA matches it firmly. Part of the rows lack a size; the others show once, few, many or a class for expanded clones.

TRBV4-1	TRBJ2-7	-	-	TGCGCCAGCAGCCAAGATAGCGAGCAGTACTTC	CASSQDSEQYF
TRBV7-2	TRBJ2-5	few	TRBD2	TGTGCCAGCAGCTTCCCTGGGGGGGTTTTAGAGACCCAGTACTTC	CASSFPGGVLETQYF
TRBV4-3	TRBJ2-1	-	TRBD2	TGCGCCAGCAGCCTCCAAGGATCAGCGGGGCTGCGTAATGAGCAGTTCTTC	CASSLQGSAGLRNEQFF
TRBV20-1	TRBJ2-5	-	TRBD2	TGCAGTGGTAGTTGGCGGGAGGGAGGGGAGACCCAGTACTTC	CSGSWREGGETQYF
TRBV5-5	TRBJ2-6	few	TRBD2	TGTGCCAGCAGCCGGGGGGTGGTCTCTGGGGCCAACGTCCTGACTTTC	CASSRGVVSGANVLTF
TRBV2	TRBJ2-7	-	TRBD1	TGTGCCAGCAGTATCAGGGGGCGCTCCTACGAGCAGTACTTC	CASSIRGRSYEQYF
TRBV9	TRBJ2-5	-	TRBD2	TGTGCCAGCAGCAAGACTAGCGGGGACCTCGAGACCCAGTACTTC	CASSKTSGDLETQYF
TRBV4-2	TRBJ2-7	-	-	TGTGCCAGCAGCCCCCCGTCCGGACCCCAAATAAACGAGCAGTACTTC	CASSPPSGPQINEQYF
TRBV6-5	TRBJ2-5	few	-	TGTGCCAGCAGACCCCCGGGGGAGAAGACCCAGTACTTC	CASRPPGEKTQYF
TRBV7-2	TRBJ2-1	many	TRBD2	TGTGCCAGCAGCTCTTGGGAGCGGGGGTATAGTGAGCAGTTCTTC	CASSSWERGYSEQFF
TRBV19	TRBJ2-1	few	-	TGTGCCAGTAGTCCAGATTCTAGCAGACATGAGCAGTTCTTC	CASSPDSSRHEQFF
TRBV4-3	TRBJ2-1	-	TRBD1	TGCGCCAGCAGCCAGGGCCTCACAGGGGATATGTCCTACAATGAGCAGTTCTTC	CASSQGLTGDMSYNEQFF
TRBV5-5	TRBJ1-1	-	-	TGTGCCAGCAGCGGATACGGGGGCTTGGGCACTGAAGCTTTCTTT	CASSGYGGLGTEAFF
TRBV7-9	TRBJ2-5	-	-	TGTGCCAGCAGCTTTAGGCTACCCCGGCAGGGGGGGGAAGAGACCCAGTACTTC	CASSFRLPRQGGEETQYF
TRBV4-1	TRBJ2-5	-	-	TGCGCCAGCAGCCAAGAAGGCCCTCTCCAAGAGACCCAGTACTTC	CASSQEGPLQETQYF
TRBV4-3	TRBJ1-5	few	-	TGCGCCAGCAGCCAAGAAAGAGACTATAGCAATCAGCCCCAGCATTTT	CASSQERDYSNQPQHF
TRBV6-5	TRBJ2-5	many	-	TGTGCCAGCAGTTACTCCCAGGGAGGTCAGGAGACCCAGTACTTC	CASSYSQGGQETQYF
TRBV29-1	TRBJ2-5	-	TRBD2	TGCAGCGTGTCAGCGGGGCAAGAGACCCAGTACTTC	CSVSAGQETQYF
TRBV20-1	TRBJ1-4	few	-	TGCAGTGCTAGAGATCGGGCAGGGTTTCGAGAAAAACTGTTTTTT	CSARDRAGFREKLFF
TRBV7-2	TRBJ1-2	few	TRBD1	TGTGCCAGCAGCTTCAAGGGGGCGGGTGACTATGGCTACACCTTC	CASSFKGAGDYGYTF
TRBV12-3/TRBV12-4	TRBJ2-5	-	-	TGTGCCAGCAGTCCCAGACAGTCACAAGAGACCCAGTACTTC	CASSPRQSQETQYF
TRBV6-7	TRBJ2-7	-	-	TGTGCCAGCAGTTACTCGGGCACCTTTTGCTTC	CASSYSGTFCF
TRBV2	TRBJ2-4	-	-	TGTGCCAGCCAAGGCTGGTCTGACATTCAGTACTTC	CASQGWSDIQYF
TRBV7-9	TRBJ1-2	-	TRBD1	TGTGCCAGCAGCTTATCGATAGACAGGGGGCAGGACTATGGCTACACCTTC	CASSLSIDRGQDYGYTF
TRBV12-3/TRBV12-4	TRBJ1-1	few	-	TGTGCCAGCAGTTTAGGGCCGGGAGACGAAGCTTTCTTT	CASSLGPGDEAFF
TRBV6-6	TRBJ2-5	few	TRBD1	TGTGTCAGCAGTACAACCGGGACAGGGGAAGAGGCCCAGTACTTC	CVSSTTGTGEEAQYF
TRBV20-1	TRBJ1-3	-	-	TGCAGTGCTAATCCTAGGGAGTCTGGAAACACCATATATTTT	CSANPRESGNTIYF
TRBV10-3	TRBJ2-1	few	TRBD2	TGTGCCATCAGTGAGAGTTCTAGCGGGGTCCAGGAGCAGTTCTTC	CAISESSSGVQEQFF
TRBV12-3/TRBV12-4	TRBJ2-3	few	TRBD2	TGTGCCAGCAGTCGAGCGGGGATCACAGATACGCAGTATTTT	CASSRAGITDTQYF
TRBV28	TRBJ1-6	few	TRBD1	TGTGCCAGCAGTCCCCCCGAGGGGACAGGGGACAATTCACCCCTCCACTTT	CASSPPEGTGDNSPLHF
TRBV9	TRBJ2-1	few	-	TGTGCCAGCAGCTCCCCGGTCGGGGTAGGCGATGAGCAGTTCTTC	CASSSPVGVGDEQFF
TRBV20-1	TRBJ2-7	few	TRBD2	TGCAGTGCTGGGCGACTAGCGGGGCTAACCTACGAGCAGTACTTC	CSAGRLAGLTYEQYF
TRBV18	TRBJ2-1	few	TRBD2	TGTGCCAGCTCCCCAGGACTAGTGGGAGCGGGTGAGCAGTTCTTC	CASSPGLVGAGEQFF
TRBV6-1	TRBJ2-3	-	-	TGTGCCAGCAGTGAAACAGGGCAAAGCACAGATACGCAGTATTTT	CASSETGQSTDTQYF
TRBV29-1	TRBJ2-3	-	TRBD1	TGCAGCGTTGAAAAGGGGACAGGGGAGGAGGATACGCAGTATTTT	CSVEKGTGEEDTQYF
TRBV20-1	TRBJ2-3	few	-	TGCAGTGCTGGTGGCGGAGATACGCAGTATTTT	CSAGGGDTQYF
TRBV2	TRBJ1-2	few	-	TGTGCCAGCAGTCCGATTAGGGGAGGCGGCGGCTACACCTTC	CASSPIRGGGGYTF
TRBV6-1	TRBJ2-6	-	TRBD1	TGTGCCAGCAGTCTGGACAGGGGGCTTGGGGCCAACGTCCTGACTTTC	CASSLDRGLGANVLTF
TRBV25-1	TRBJ2-6	few	-	TGTGCCAGCAGTGAATATGGCGGATCTGGGGCCAACGTCCTGACTTTC	CASSEYGGSGANVLTF
TRBV20-1	TRBJ2-7	few	-	TGCAGTGCCGGGGGCCCCTACGAGCAGTACTTC	CSAGGPYEQYF
TRBV6-2/TRBV6-3	TRBJ1-2	-	-	TGTGCCAGCACCTCTGGCAGGGAACAGCCTCTTTTGAGGGGCTACACCTTC	CASTSGREQPLLRGYTF
TRBV6-7	TRBJ1-3	-	-	TGTGCCAGCAGTCGACCGGGACACCGTGGAAACACCATATATTTT	CASSRPGHRGNTIYF
TRBV7-9	TRBJ2-3	few	TRBD2	TGTGCCAGCAGCTCAGCCCTGCGGGAGTTAACAGATACGCAGTATTTT	CASSSALRELTDTQYF
TRBV3-1	TRBJ2-7	-	-	TGTGCCAGCAGCCGATTTACCTACGAGCAGTACTTC	CASSRFTYEQYF
TRBV5-1	TRBJ2-5	few	-	TGCGCCAGCAGCTTGGAGGGTAGTGCGGAGACCCAGTACTTC	CASSLEGSAETQYF
TRBV7-9	TRBJ1-1	few	-	TGTGCCAGCAGCTTATCCCCAACGACAGGAGAGAACACTGAAGCTTTCTTT	CASSLSPTTGENTEAFF
TRBV2	TRBJ2-5	few	TRBD2	TGTGCCACCCAAGGGACTAGCGGAACGTACCAAGAGACCCAGTACTTC	CATQGTSGTYQETQYF
TRBV4-2	TRBJ1-5	-	TRBD1	TGTGCCAGCAGCCAACCGGACAGGGACGATCAGCCCCAGCATTTT	CASSQPDRDDQPQHF